This TCR beta chain was profiled in a study of blood T cell repertoires in COVID-19. This clone occurred a few times. TCRdb's table, derived via immunoSEQ multiplex PCR, lists solely in-frame clones and lacks some. The sample has just over 300,000 clones; about nine tenths are singletons. Germline-derived CDR1 and CDR2 are MNHEY and SMNVEV (reference sequence). The CDR3 runs 15 residues. Trimming removed 7 bases from V and 2 bases from J, with 15 bases in between. The chain combines TRBV27 with TRBJ2-1; D unresolved. Sequencing was carried out using PBMCs or T cells enriched from blood (not recorded which). The receptor comes from a young man who had recovered from COVID-19. The CDR3 bases are TGTGCCAGCAAAAAGAGAGAAACCGCCTACAATGAGCAGTTCTTC. Its translation is CASKKRETAYNEQFF.